The 22 T cell receptor beta chains presented below share a single source sample, sequenced in a study of graft-versus-host responses after intestinal transplantation. Using immunoSEQ multiplex PCR, the repertoire was profiled, and TCRdb retains in-frame clones only, with some absent. The repertoire consists of about 73,000 clones, with roughly 89% occurring once and the leading ten covering around 4%. What these receptors recognize is not known. The sequencing here drew on unstimulated CD8+ T cells sorted from spleen or lymph node cells, taken before transplant. The receptors were sampled from a human donor who was the organ donor for an intestinal transplant.

The chain combines TRBV27 with TRBJ1-1; TRBD1 matches 9 bases. This CDR3 is built from 13 residues. J was trimmed by 1 base and V by 8 bases; bases with no gene match: 2. The V gene's germline CDR1 is MNHEY and CDR2 SMNVEV (reference sequence). CDR3 protein: CASQGQGNTEAFF. The CDR3 DNA follows: TGTGCCAGCCAGGGACAGGGGAACACTGAAGCTTTCTTT.

As DNA, the CDR3 is TGCGCCAGCAGTCAGGGACAGGGAAAGCAGCCCCAGCATTTT. Amino acid sequence: CASSQGQGKQPQHF. The chain recombines TRBV23-1 with TRBJ1-5; 9 nucleotides match TRBD1. TRBV23-1 is identified as an open reading frame with a role that is uncertain. This CDR3 has 14 residues. V was clipped by 3 bases and J by 7 bases; unmatched bases: 4.

The chain joins TRBV4-2 to TRBJ2-5, with TRBD2 matching 9 bases. Germline V gene lookup returns CDR1 LGHNA and CDR2 YNFKEQ. Trimming at V came to 0 bases and at J to 5 bases, leaving 16 bases not matched to a gene. The CDR3 is 19 amino acids. The CDR3 DNA sequence: TGTGCCAGCAGCCAAGATCCGGCGGGGGCTAGCGGGGCGGCGGAGACCCAGTACTTC. Its protein product is CASSQDPAGASGAAETQYF.

This chain links TRBV29-1 with TRBJ2-4; D possibly corresponds to TRBD2 (6 bases). The V gene lost 4 bases and the J gene lost 7 bases, with 14 bases spanning the gap. The CDR3 consists of 13 residues. CDR1 SQVTM and CDR2 ANQGSEA come from the germline V gene. The chain's CDR3 is CSVAGTRDNIQYF. The DNA for the CDR3 is TGCAGCGTTGCAGGAACGCGGGATAACATTCAGTACTTC.

This chain joins TRBV4-1 and TRBJ2-1; TRBD2 matches 9 bases. From germline, CDR1 is MGHRA and CDR2 YSYEKL. The CDR3 has 16 residues. Trimming cost V 6 bases and J 4 bases; bases outside gene matches: 10. The CDR3 reads CASSPTPAGGYNEQFF. CDR3 sequence (DNA): TGCGCCAGCAGTCCAACCCCAGCGGGGGGATACAATGAGCAGTTCTTC.

The chain is built from TRBV29-1 and TRBJ1-1, with 7 positions matching TRBD1. CDR3 length: 14 amino acids. Trimming removed 6 bases from V and 0 bases from J; junction bases left unmatched: 7. CDR1 is SQVTM and CDR2 is ANQGSEA in the germline V gene. The CDR3 nucleotides read TGCAGCGTAGGGGGCCCTGGGGTGAACACTGAAGCTTTCTTT. This encodes CSVGGPGVNTEAFF.

The V gene is TRBV7-9, the J gene TRBJ2-2, with D possibly TRBD1 on 6 matching bases. The germline V gene encodes CDR1 SEHNR and CDR2 FQNEAQ (reference sequence). The length of the CDR3 is 14 residues. The ends were cut back, 4 bases at V and 3 bases at J, with 9 bases in the middle. Here the CDR3 reads CASSWGQDTGELFF. The DNA for the CDR3 is TGTGCCAGCAGCTGGGGACAAGACACCGGGGAGCTGTTTTTT. Filled out from reference TRBV7-9 and TRBJ2-2, the complete variable domain reads DTGVSQNPRHKITKRGQNVTFRCDPISEHNRLYWYRQTLGQGPEFLTYFQNEAQLEKSRLLSDRFSAERPKGSFSTLEIQRTEQGDSAMYLCASSWGQDTGELFFGEGSRLTVL.

The J gene is TRBJ2-1, the V gene TRBV5-1, with D hard to call. Germline CDR1 and CDR2: SGHRS and YFSETQ. With 0 bases removed from V and 6 bases from J, the gap between germline ends came to 4 bases. The CDR3 totals 12 residues. The CDR3 nucleotides read TGCGCCAGCAGCTTGGCAGGCAATGAGCAGTTCTTC. The encoded protein is CASSLAGNEQFF.

This chain connects TRBV2 to TRBJ2-7; TRBD2 is a possible D gene (5 bases). Germline-derived CDR1 and CDR2 are SNHLY and FYNNEI. V lost 7 bases and J lost 3, with 10 bases in between. The CDR3 is made up of 12 amino acids. CDR3 sequence: CASKRVLYEQYV. As DNA, the CDR3 is TGTGCCAGCAAGAGGGTACTCTACGAGCAGTACGTC.

CDR3 nucleotides: TGTGCCAGCAGCTCAAATACAGGGATCGGGACTCAGCCCCAGCATTTT. Translated: CASSSNTGIGTQPQHF. V gene TRBV27 combines with J gene TRBJ1-5; tentatively, D is TRBD1 (6 bases). The CDR3 has 16 residues. Germline loops: CDR1 MNHEY, CDR2 SMNVEV (reference sequence). The V end lost 6 bases, the J end lost 6 bases, and 21 bases lay between the germline ends.

V is TRBV28 and J is TRBJ2-7, with 10 bases identical to TRBD1. V shed 10 bases, J shed 4 bases, and the junction held 10 bases outside the gene matches. CDR1 is MDHEN and CDR2 is SYDVKM in the germline V gene. The CDR3 runs 14 residues. This chain's CDR3 is CATAPGQGTYEQYV. The CDR3, as DNA: TGTGCCACCGCTCCGGGACAGGGGACTTACGAGCAGTACGTC.

The chain recombines TRBV11-2 with TRBJ2-7; 10 nucleotides align to TRBD1. V lost 3 bases to trimming and J lost 6 bases; unmatched junction nucleotides: 8. CDR1 is SGHAT and CDR2 is FQNNGV in the germline V gene. This CDR3 is 15 amino acids long. CDR3 nucleotides: TGTGCCAGCAGCTTTTGGACAGGGGGAATCACCGAGCAGTACGTC. Its protein product is CASSFWTGGITEQYV.

This clone was seen a single time. V and J are TRBV6-1 and TRBJ2-7; D is uncertain. The CDR3 is made up of 13 amino acids. In germline, CDR1 is MNHNS, CDR2 SASEGT. With 6 bases removed from V and 1 base from J, the gap between germline ends came to 10 bases. The CDR3 sequence is CASRTQVSYEQYV. The CDR3 region has the DNA TGTGCCAGCAGGACCCAGGTATCCTACGAGCAGTACGTC.

The chain combines TRBV28 with TRBJ1-1; maybe TRBD1 (5 bases). Trimming took 8 bases from V and 1 from J, leaving 11 bases between them. Germline CDR1 reads MDHEN; CDR2 reads SYDVKM. CDR3 length: 13 amino acids. The CDR3 DNA is TGTGCCAGCGCTCGGGGGTGGAACACTGAAGCTTTCTTT. This codes for CASARGWNTEAFF. Full variable domain (remainder filled in from reference TRBV28 and TRBJ1-1): DVKVTQSSRYLVKRTGEKVFLECVQDMDHENMFWYRQDPGLGLRLIYFSYDVKMKEKGDIPEGYSVSREKKERFSLILESASTNQTSMYLCASARGWNTEAFFGQGTRLTVV.

The chain links TRBV27 to TRBJ1-3, with D perhaps matching TRBD1 (5 bases). The germline V gene has CDR1 MNHEY and CDR2 SMNVEV (reference sequence). The ends were cut back, 7 bases at V and 0 bases at J, with 13 bases in the middle. This CDR3 is 15 amino acids long. The CDR3 DNA reads as TGTGCCAGCAAGGCTGACAGCTACTCTGGAAACACCATATATTTT. Residues: CASKADSYSGNTIYF.

The genes are TRBV6-1 and TRBJ2-7, with TRBD2 as a possible D gene (5 bases). The germline V gene encodes CDR1 MNHNS and CDR2 SASEGT. The CDR3 totals 18 residues. V gave up 3 bases and J gave up 2 bases, with 23 bases separating them. The CDR3 region has the DNA TGTGCCAGCAGTGAGCGACACTTTAGCGCGGTCTTAACCTACGAGCAGTACGTC. As protein: CASSERHFSAVLTYEQYV.

This chain uses TRBV7-9 with TRBJ1-2; TRBD1 is a possible D gene (5 bases). Germline V gene lookup returns CDR1 SEHNR and CDR2 FQNEAQ (reference sequence). The CDR3 runs to 15 residues. The V gene lost 5 bases and the J gene lost 4 bases, with 17 bases spanning the gap. CDR3 nucleotides: TGTGCCAGCAGCCCCGTTGGGGTGACAGTCTATGGCTACACCTTC. This sequence encodes CASSPVGVTVYGYTF.

For this clone: Within the sample, other DNA sequences also encode this same CDR3. The rearrangement links TRBV29-1 to TRBJ1-2, with D perhaps matching TRBD1 (5 bases). V lost 6 bases, J lost 4 bases, and 12 bases lay in between. The germline V gene encodes CDR1 SQVTM and CDR2 ANQGSEA. The CDR3 loop spans 12 amino acids. In DNA, the CDR3 is TGCAGCGTAGTCGGGGGATCCTATGGCTACACCTTC. Its protein is CSVVGGSYGYTF.

The genes are TRBV4-3 and TRBJ2-5, with TRBD1 as a possible D gene (5 bases). The CDR3 has 17 amino acids. The V gene lost 4 bases and the J gene lost 0 bases, with 18 bases spanning the gap. CDR1 is LGHNA, CDR2 YSLEER, per germline. Here the CDR3 DNA reads TGCGCCAGCAGCCCTCGAAGGACACCCTCGTACCAAGAGACCCAGTACTTC. The encoded protein is CASSPRRTPSYQETQYF.

On this clone: The junction departs from the called germline gene at one end, perhaps through a read error. This specimen includes other DNA sequences encoding the same CDR3. V usage is TRBV2 and J usage is TRBJ2-1, with D possibly being TRBD2 (6 bases). The CDR3 sequence is 14 residues long. In germline, CDR1 is SNHLY, CDR2 FYNNEI. CDR3 sequence: CASSEGGGYNEQFF. Written as DNA, the CDR3 is TGTGCCAGCAGTGAAGGGGGAGGCTACAACGAGCAGTTCTTC.

The chain is built from TRBV30 and TRBJ1-2, with 8 bases fitting TRBD1. The J segment lost 2 bases and the V segment lost 2 bases, leaving 10 bases of the junction unmatched. The length of the CDR3 is 16 residues. CDR1 is GTSNPN, CDR2 SVGIG, per germline (reference sequence). The CDR3 sequence: CAWSPPGGRLNYGYTF. The CDR3 nucleotides are TGTGCCTGGAGTCCGCCAGGGGGCAGGTTGAACTATGGCTACACCTTC.

This clone was counted once. V usage is TRBV28 and J usage is TRBJ2-2; D is ambiguous. The CDR3 sequence is 11 residues long. V was cut by 3 bases and J by 6 bases, with 2 bases left in between. Germline V gives CDR1 MDHEN, CDR2 SYDVKM. The CDR3 is CASSFSGELFF. CDR3 coding DNA: TGTGCCAGCAGTTTCTCCGGGGAGCTGTTTTTT.